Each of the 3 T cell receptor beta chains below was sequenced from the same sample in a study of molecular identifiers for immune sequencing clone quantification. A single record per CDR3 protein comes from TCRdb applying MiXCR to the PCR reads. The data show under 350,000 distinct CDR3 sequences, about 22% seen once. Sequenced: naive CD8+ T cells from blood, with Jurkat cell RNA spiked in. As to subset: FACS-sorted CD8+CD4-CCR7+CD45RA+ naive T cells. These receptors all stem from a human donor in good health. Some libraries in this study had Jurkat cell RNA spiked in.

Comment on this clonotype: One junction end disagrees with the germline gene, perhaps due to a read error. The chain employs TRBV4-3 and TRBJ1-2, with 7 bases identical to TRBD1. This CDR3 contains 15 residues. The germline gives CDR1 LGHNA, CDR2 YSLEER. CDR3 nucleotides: TGCGCCAGCAGCAACTACAGGGGAGTCGGGTATGACTACACCTTC. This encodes CASSNYRGVGYDYTF.

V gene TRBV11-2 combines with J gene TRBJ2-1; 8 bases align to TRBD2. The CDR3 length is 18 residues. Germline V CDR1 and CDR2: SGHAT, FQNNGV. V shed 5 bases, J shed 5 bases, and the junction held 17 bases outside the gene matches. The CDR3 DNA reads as TGTGCCAGCAGCCCCCGGGGGGTCGCGGGACTAGACAACAATGAGCAGTTCTTC. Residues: CASSPRGVAGLDNNEQFF.

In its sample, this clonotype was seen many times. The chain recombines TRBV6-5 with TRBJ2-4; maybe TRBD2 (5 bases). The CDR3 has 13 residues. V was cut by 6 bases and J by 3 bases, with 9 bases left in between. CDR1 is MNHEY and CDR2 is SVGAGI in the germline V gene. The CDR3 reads CASSSGYKNIQYF. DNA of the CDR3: TGTGCCAGCAGCTCGGGATACAAAAACATTCAGTACTTC.